The present T cell receptor (beta chain) was sequenced within a study of early T cells in non-severe SARS-CoV-2 infection. Study in general: RNA in bulk from unsorted whole blood was sequenced, and chains were unpaired. Overall study findings and caveats: Using VDJdb, the matching emphasized anti-spike CD8 responses while missing private and CD4 specificities.

With respect to this clonotype: Its specificity is unknown.

The library protocol tagged individual cDNA molecules with unique molecular identifiers. MiXCR, run by TCRdb on the 5' RACE reads, gives a single entry per CDR3 protein. In the table there are roughly 48,000 distinct CDR3 sequences, around 4.6% of which are singletons. Losses at the gene ends were 3 bases for V and 2 bases for J; bases not matched to a gene: 6. The CDR3 contains 15 residues. Per the germline V gene, CDR1 is SGHDN and CDR2 is FVKESK. Specimen: whole blood. This chain connects TRBV14 to TRBJ2-7; 8 bases are a match to TRBD1. This receptor was obtained from an adult who was a healthcare worker with PCR-confirmed SARS-CoV-2 infection or an uninfected control (not recorded which). The CDR3 DNA is TGTGCCAGCAGCCAGGAGGACAGGGCCCCCTACGAGCAGTACTTC. It is translated as CASSQEDRAPYEQYF. The variable domain in full, with the rest retrieved from reference TRBV14 and TRBJ2-7, is EAGVTQFPSHSVIEKGQTVTLRCDPISGHDNLYWYRRVMGKEIKFLLHFVKESKQDESGMPNNRFLAERTGGTYSTLKVQPAELEDSGVYFCASSQEDRAPYEQYFGPGTRLTVT.